This T cell receptor (beta chain) is from a study of blood T cell repertoires in COVID-19. Turning to the study itself: Samples came from the United States, Italy and Spain, spanning acute and convalescent COVID-19. PBMCs, B-cell-depleted T cells, or T cells provided the cDNA or gDNA that made up the material.

Concerning this clone itself: A read error is possible here, since a much larger clone lies one base away.

Enrollees, about 18 to 89 years old, lived in around 23 US areas. The CDR3 is 14 amino acids. Trimming took 4 bases from V and 4 from J; bases not matched to a gene: 5. The germline V gene encodes CDR1 SGHRS and CDR2 YFSETQ. The repertoire was sequenced with immunoSEQ multiplex PCR; TCRdb's copy has only in-frame clones and lacks some. The sample lists about 290,000 clones, 75% to 90% occurring once. This chain uses TRBV5-1 with TRBJ2-7; 10 positions match TRBD1. This clonotype was sampled from a woman between 35 and 50 years old who had recovered from COVID-19. The specimen sequenced was PBMCs or T cells enriched from blood (not recorded which). CDR3 sequence reads: CASSQGQGRYEQYF. CDR3 in DNA: TGCGCCAGCAGCCAGGGACAGGGGCGGTACGAGCAGTACTTC.